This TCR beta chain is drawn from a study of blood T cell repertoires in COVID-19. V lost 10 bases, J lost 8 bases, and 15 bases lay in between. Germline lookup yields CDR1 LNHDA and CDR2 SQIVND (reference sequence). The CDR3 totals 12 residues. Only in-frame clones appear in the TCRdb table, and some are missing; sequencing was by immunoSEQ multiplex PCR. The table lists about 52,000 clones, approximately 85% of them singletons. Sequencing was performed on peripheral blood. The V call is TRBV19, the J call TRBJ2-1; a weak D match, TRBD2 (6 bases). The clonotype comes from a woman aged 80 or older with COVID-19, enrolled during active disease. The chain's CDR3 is CATRGSWHEQFF. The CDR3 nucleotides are TGTGCCACCCGGGGGAGCTGGCATGAGCAGTTCTTC.